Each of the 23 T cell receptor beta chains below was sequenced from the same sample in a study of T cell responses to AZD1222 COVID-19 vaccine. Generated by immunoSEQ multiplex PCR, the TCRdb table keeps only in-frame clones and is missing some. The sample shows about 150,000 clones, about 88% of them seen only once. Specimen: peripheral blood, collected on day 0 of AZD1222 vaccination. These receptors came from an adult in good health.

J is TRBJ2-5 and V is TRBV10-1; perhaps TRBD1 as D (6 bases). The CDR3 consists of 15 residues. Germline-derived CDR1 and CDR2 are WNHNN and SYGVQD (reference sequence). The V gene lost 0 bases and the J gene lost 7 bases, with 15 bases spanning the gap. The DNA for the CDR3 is TGCGCCAGCAGTGAGTCGACAGGAGGCCTTGGGACCCAGTACTTC. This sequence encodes CASSESTGGLGTQYF.

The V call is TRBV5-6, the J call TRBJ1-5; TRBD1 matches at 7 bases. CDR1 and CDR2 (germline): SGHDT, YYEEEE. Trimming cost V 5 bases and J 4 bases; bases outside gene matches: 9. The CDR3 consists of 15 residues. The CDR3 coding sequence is TGTGCCAGCAGGCTTTGGGGGACAGAAAATCAGCCCCAGCATTTT. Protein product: CASRLWGTENQPQHF.

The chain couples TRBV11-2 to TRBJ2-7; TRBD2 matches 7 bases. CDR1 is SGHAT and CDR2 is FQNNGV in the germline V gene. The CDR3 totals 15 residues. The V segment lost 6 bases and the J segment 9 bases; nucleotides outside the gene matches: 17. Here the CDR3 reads CASRRGSGNAYGQYF. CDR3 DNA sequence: TGTGCCAGCAGGCGGGGAAGCGGGAACGCGTATGGGCAGTACTTC.

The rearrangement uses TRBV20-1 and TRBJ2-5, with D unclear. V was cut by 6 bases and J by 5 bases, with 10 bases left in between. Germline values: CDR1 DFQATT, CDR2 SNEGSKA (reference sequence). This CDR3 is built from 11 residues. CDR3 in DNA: TGCAGTGCCGCTAGTAGGGAGACCCAGTACTTC. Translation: CSAASRETQYF.

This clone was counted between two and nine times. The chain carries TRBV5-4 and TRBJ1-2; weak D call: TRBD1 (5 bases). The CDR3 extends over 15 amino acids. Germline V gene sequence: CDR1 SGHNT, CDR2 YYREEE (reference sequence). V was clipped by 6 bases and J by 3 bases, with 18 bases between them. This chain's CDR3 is CASTSKPDSHYGYTF. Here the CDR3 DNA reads TGTGCCAGCACCTCCAAACCCGACAGTCACTATGGCTACACCTTC.

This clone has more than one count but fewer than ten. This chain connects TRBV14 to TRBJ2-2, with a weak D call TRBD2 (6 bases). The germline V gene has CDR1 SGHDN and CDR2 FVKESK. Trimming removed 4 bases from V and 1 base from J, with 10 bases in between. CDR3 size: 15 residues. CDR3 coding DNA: TGTGCCAGCAGCCCTGGAGGGGTGAACACCGGGGAGCTGTTTTTT. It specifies CASSPGGVNTGELFF. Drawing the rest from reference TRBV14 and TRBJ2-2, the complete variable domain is EAGVTQFPSHSVIEKGQTVTLRCDPISGHDNLYWYRRVMGKEIKFLLHFVKESKQDESGMPNNRFLAERTGGTYSTLKVQPAELEDSGVYFCASSPGGVNTGELFFGEGSRLTVL.

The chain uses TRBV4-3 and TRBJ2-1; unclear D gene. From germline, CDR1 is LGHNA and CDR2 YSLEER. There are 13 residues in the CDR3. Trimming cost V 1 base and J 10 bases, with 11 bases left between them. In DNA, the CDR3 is TGCGCCAGCAGCCAAGTCCAGGATGGCGAGCAGTTCTTC. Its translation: CASSQVQDGEQFF.

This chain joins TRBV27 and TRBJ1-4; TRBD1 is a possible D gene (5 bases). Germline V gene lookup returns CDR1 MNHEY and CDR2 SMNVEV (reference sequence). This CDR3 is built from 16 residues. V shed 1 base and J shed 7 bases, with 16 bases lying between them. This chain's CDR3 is CASSLFSPRRGEKLFF. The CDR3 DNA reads TGTGCCAGCAGTTTATTCTCCCCGAGGAGGGGTGAAAAACTGTTTTTT.

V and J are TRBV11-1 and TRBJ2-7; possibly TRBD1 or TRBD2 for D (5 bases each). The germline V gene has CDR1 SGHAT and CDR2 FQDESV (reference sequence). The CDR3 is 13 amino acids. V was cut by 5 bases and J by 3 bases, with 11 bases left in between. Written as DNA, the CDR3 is TGTGCCAGCAGCGGCCGGGACCTCTACGAGCAGTACTTC. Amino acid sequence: CASSGRDLYEQYF.

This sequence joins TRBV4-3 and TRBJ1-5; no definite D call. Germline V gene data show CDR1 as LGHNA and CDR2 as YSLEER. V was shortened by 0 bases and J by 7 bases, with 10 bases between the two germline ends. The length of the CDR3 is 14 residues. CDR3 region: CASSQEPYDQPQHF. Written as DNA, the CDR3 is TGCGCCAGCAGCCAAGAGCCTTACGACCAGCCCCAGCATTTT.

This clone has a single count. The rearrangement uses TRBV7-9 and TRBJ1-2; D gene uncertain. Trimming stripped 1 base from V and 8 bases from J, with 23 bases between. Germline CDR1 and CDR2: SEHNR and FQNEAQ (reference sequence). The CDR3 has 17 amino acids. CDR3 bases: TGTGCCAGCAGCTTAGACTCCGGGAGTCCTTACCTCGGGGGCTACACCTTC. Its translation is CASSLDSGSPYLGGYTF.

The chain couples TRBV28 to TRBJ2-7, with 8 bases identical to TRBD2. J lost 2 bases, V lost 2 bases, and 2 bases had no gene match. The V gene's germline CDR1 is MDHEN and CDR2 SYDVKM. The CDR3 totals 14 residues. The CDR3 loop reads CASSLAGGTYEQYF. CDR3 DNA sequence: TGTGCCAGCAGTTTAGCGGGGGGCACCTACGAGCAGTACTTC.

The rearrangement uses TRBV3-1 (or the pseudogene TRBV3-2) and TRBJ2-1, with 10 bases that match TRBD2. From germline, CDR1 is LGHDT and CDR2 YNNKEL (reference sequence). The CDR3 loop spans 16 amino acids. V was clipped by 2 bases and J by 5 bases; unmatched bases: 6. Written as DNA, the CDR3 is TGTGCCAGCAGCCAATTTCTAGCGGGGGCCGACAATGAGCAGTTCTTC. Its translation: CASSQFLAGADNEQFF.

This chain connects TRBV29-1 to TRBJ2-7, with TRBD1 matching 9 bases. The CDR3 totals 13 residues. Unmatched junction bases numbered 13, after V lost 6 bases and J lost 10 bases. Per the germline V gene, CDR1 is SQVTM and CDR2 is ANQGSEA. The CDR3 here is CSVAYGTGLSQYF. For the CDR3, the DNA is TGCAGCGTGGCCTATGGGACAGGGCTGTCCCAGTACTTC.

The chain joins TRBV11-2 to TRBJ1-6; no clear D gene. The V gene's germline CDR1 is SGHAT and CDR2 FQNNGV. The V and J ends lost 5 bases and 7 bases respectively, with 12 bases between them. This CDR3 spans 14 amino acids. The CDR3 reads CASSADTGNSPLHF. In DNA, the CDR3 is TGTGCCAGCAGCGCCGACACGGGGAATTCACCCCTCCACTTT.

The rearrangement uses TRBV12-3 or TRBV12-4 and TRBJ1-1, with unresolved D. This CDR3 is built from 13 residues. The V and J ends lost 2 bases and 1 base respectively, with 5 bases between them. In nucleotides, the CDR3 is TGTGCCAGCAGTTTACAGGCGAACACTGAAGCTTTCTTT. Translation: CASSLQANTEAFF.

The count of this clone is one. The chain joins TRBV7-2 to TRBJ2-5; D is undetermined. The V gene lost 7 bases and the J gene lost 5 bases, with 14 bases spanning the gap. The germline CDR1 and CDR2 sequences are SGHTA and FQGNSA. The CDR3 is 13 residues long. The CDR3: CASTLRNGETQYF. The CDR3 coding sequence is TGTGCCAGCACCCTTCGAAACGGGGAGACCCAGTACTTC.

The CDR3 is CASSTGGLETQYF. Here the CDR3 DNA reads TGTGCCAGCTCTACAGGGGGTTTAGAGACCCAGTACTTC. The rearrangement links TRBV2 to TRBJ2-5; TRBD1 matches 8 bases. The CDR3 is 13 amino acids. After removal of 8 bases from V and 4 bases from J, the junction contained 6 bases not matched to a gene. In germline, CDR1 is SNHLY, CDR2 FYNNEI.

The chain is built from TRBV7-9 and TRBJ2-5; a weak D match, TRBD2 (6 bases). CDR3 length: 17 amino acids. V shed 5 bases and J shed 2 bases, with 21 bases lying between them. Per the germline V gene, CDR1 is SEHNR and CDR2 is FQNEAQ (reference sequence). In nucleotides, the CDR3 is TGTGCCAGCAGCGCGGACTATCACCTGGGCAAGCAAGAGACCCAGTACTTC. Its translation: CASSADYHLGKQETQYF.

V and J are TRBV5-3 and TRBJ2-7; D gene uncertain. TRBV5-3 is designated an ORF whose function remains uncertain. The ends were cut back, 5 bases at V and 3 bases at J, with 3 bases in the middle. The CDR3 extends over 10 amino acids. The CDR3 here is CARRFYEQYF. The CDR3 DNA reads TGTGCCAGAAGGTTCTACGAGCAGTACTTC.

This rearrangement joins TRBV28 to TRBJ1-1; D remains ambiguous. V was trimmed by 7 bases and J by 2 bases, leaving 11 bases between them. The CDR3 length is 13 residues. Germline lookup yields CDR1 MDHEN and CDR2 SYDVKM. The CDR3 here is CASNVPDNTEAFF. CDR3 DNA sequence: TGTGCCAGCAACGTTCCGGATAACACTGAAGCTTTCTTT.

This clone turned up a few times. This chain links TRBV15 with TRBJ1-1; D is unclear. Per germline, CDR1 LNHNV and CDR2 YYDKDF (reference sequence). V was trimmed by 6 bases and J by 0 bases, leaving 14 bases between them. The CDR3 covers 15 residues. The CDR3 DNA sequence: TGTGCCACCAGGGAGGGCAGACCCATGAACACTGAAGCTTTCTTT. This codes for CATREGRPMNTEAFF.

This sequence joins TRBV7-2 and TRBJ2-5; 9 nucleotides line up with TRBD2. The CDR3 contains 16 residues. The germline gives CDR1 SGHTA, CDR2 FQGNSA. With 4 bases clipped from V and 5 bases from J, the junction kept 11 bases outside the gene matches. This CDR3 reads CASSYPWDSGGETQYF. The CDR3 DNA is TGTGCCAGCAGCTACCCCTGGGATAGCGGGGGCGAGACCCAGTACTTC.